One sample yielded the 9 T cell receptor beta chains listed below, sequenced in a study of blood T cell repertoires in COVID-19. The protocol was immunoSEQ multiplex PCR, while the TCRdb copy is restricted to in-frame clones and leaves out a portion. Here the sample spans 250,000 to 350,000 clones, about 88% being singletons. Input material: peripheral blood. The receptor set was obtained from a human donor with COVID-19, enrolled during active disease. The donor label of this sample is uncertain.

This clone came up a few times. The V gene is TRBV19, the J gene TRBJ1-4; a possible D gene is TRBD1 (6 bases). The V end lost 3 bases, the J end lost 8 bases, and 13 bases lay between the germline ends. The germline V gene encodes CDR1 LNHDA and CDR2 SQIVND (reference sequence). This CDR3 has 14 amino acids. The CDR3 reads CASSMQGRTEKLFF. The CDR3 region has the DNA TGTGCCAGTAGTATGCAGGGGCGGACGGAAAAACTGTTTTTT.

The chain combines TRBV19 with TRBJ1-5, with D tentatively TRBD1 (6 bases). The V end lost 6 bases, the J end lost 7 bases, and 19 bases lay between the germline ends. This CDR3 has 15 amino acids. Per the germline V gene, CDR1 is LNHDA and CDR2 is SQIVND (reference sequence). The CDR3 sequence: CASRKGNRVGQPQHF. The DNA for the CDR3 is TGTGCCAGTAGAAAGGGAAACAGGGTAGGCCAGCCCCAGCATTTT.

In DNA, the CDR3 is TGTGCCAGCAGCCAAGCGGAACCTAGGAGTTACTACGAGCAGTACTTC. Protein product: CASSQAEPRSYYEQYF. This chain links TRBV3-1 (or the pseudogene TRBV3-2) with TRBJ2-7, with no clear D. The CDR3 has 16 amino acids. Germline CDR1 is LGHDT and CDR2 is YNNKEL (reference sequence). Trimming took off 1 base at V and 3 bases at J, with 16 bases between the two ends.

The CDR3 sequence is CASMAFPGTYNEQFF. Written as DNA, the CDR3 is TGTGCCAGCATGGCGTTCCCAGGAACCTACAATGAGCAGTTCTTC. V and J are TRBV28 and TRBJ2-1; D gene unclear. Trimming stripped 7 bases from V and 2 bases from J, with 15 bases between. The CDR3 consists of 15 residues. Per the germline V gene, CDR1 is MDHEN and CDR2 is SYDVKM.

This rearrangement joins TRBV7-6 to TRBJ2-3; TRBD2 aligns across 7 bases. This CDR3 is 16 amino acids long. The germline V gene has CDR1 SGHVS and CDR2 FNYEAQ. V gave up 5 bases and J gave up 8 bases; unmatched junction bases: 16. The CDR3 loop is CASSLSPAGGSSTQYF. As DNA, the CDR3 is TGTGCCAGCAGCCTTAGTCCAGCGGGCGGGAGTAGTACGCAGTATTTT.

V gene TRBV15 combines with J gene TRBJ1-2, with 9 positions matching TRBD1. Germline V CDR1 and CDR2: LNHNV, YYDKDF (reference sequence). This CDR3 has 18 amino acids. The V gene end was trimmed by 0 bases and the J gene end by 8 bases; junction bases not matched to a gene: 16. CDR3 amino acids: CATSRDGGDRVQSSGYTF. The CDR3 nucleotides read TGTGCCACCAGCAGAGATGGTGGGGACAGGGTACAATCAAGCGGCTACACCTTC. Using reference TRBV15 and TRBJ1-2 for the parts outside the CDR3, the full variable domain is DAMVIQNPRYQVTQFGKPVTLSCSQTLNHNVMYWYQQKSSQAPKLLFHYYDKDFNNEADTPDNFQSRRPNTSFCFLDIRSPGLGDTAMYLCATSRDGGDRVQSSGYTFGSGTRLTVV.

CDR3: CATHQPPGYNEQFF. The CDR3 DNA reads TGTGCCACCCACCAACCCCCAGGGTACAATGAGCAGTTCTTC. The rearrangement links TRBV6-6 to TRBJ2-1; the D gene is possibly TRBD1 (5 bases). Trimming stripped 10 bases from V and 4 bases from J, with 17 bases between. Germline V gene sequence: CDR1 MNHNY, CDR2 SVGAGI (reference sequence). The CDR3 sequence is 14 residues long.

This sequence joins TRBV19 and TRBJ2-7; 15 bases match TRBD2. Germline V gene sequence: CDR1 LNHDA, CDR2 SQIVND (reference sequence). The CDR3 spans 16 residues. V dropped 5 bases and J dropped 4; count of bases not matched to a gene: 6. CDR3 protein: CASSPGLAGGLYEQYF. The CDR3 nucleotides read TGTGCCAGTAGTCCGGGACTAGCGGGAGGTCTTTACGAGCAGTACTTC.

This chain connects TRBV5-4 to TRBJ1-2, with 7 bases identical to TRBD1. The CDR3 extends over 14 amino acids. CDR1 and CDR2 (germline): SGHNT, YYREEE (reference sequence). The trim removed 5 bases at V and 5 bases at J, leaving 9 bases unmatched. The CDR3 protein is CASRSKGARYGYTF. CDR3 DNA: TGTGCCAGCAGGAGTAAGGGGGCGCGGTATGGCTACACCTTC.